A selection of T cell receptor beta chains follows, all from one sample in a study of Graves' ophthalmopathy and Graves' hyperthyroidism. One entry per CDR3 protein, called by TCRdb with MiXCR from the multiplex PCR reads. The repertoire has around 600,000 distinct CDR3 sequences, 35% to 45% of them found once; the top ten carry about 3.3%. The sequencing input was peripheral blood. The source of these receptors is an adult man with Graves' ophthalmopathy. The CDR3 runs from the conserved cysteine through the conserved F or W. D genes are given only for firm matches. Rows give clone size only sometimes, using once, few, many, or a class for an expanded clone.

d_call | j_call | v_call | clone_size | cdr3_aa | cdr3_nt
- | TRBJ2-7 | TRBV7-9 | many | CASSLGDPRYEQYF | TGTGCCAGCAGCTTAGGGGACCCGCGCTACGAGCAGTACTTC
TRBD1 | TRBJ2-7 | TRBV10-3 | - | CATGRQGAPAGEQYF | TGTGCCACTGGGAGACAGGGGGCCCCAGCCGGGGAGCAGTACTTC
TRBD1 | TRBJ1-2 | TRBV11-1 | many | CASSSSDRAGGYTF | TGTGCCAGCAGCTCATCGGACAGGGCGGGCGGCTACACCTTC
TRBD2 | TRBJ2-7 | TRBV27 | - | CASSSPGGPVREQYF | TGTGCCAGCAGTTCCCCGGGAGGGCCGGTTAGGGAGCAGTACTTC
TRBD1 | TRBJ2-7 | TRBV10-3 | - | CAIRPDRGDEQYF | TGTGCCATCAGACCGGACAGGGGCGACGAGCAGTACTTC
TRBD1 | TRBJ2-5 | TRBV7-9 | - | CASSLAWRTGGSQETQYF | TGTGCCAGCAGCCTTGCATGGCGGACAGGGGGCTCTCAAGAGACCCAGTACTTC
- | TRBJ2-5 | TRBV12-3/TRBV12-4 | many | CASRVAEEETQYF | TGTGCCAGCAGGGTAGCGGAGGAAGAGACCCAGTACTTC
TRBD2 | TRBJ2-7 | TRBV10-3 | many | CAIREREGLGEQYF | TGTGCCATCAGAGAGCGGGAGGGCCTAGGCGAGCAGTACTTC
TRBD1 | TRBJ1-3 | TRBV7-4 | - | CASSADDRVGNTIYF | TGTGCCAGCAGTGCAGACGACAGGGTGGGAAACACCATATATTTT
TRBD1 | TRBJ1-3 | TRBV5-4 | - | CASSLGGDGSTIYF | TGTGCCAGCAGCTTAGGGGGCGACGGAAGCACCATATATTTT
- | TRBJ1-4 | TRBV11-2 | few | CASSGLPEEKLFF | TGTGCCAGCAGCGGGTTACCAGAGGAAAAACTGTTTTTT
- | TRBJ2-7 | TRBV7-9 | once | CASSLGGKVSYEQYF | TGTGCCAGCAGCTTAGGTGGAAAGGTGTCCTACGAGCAGTACTTC